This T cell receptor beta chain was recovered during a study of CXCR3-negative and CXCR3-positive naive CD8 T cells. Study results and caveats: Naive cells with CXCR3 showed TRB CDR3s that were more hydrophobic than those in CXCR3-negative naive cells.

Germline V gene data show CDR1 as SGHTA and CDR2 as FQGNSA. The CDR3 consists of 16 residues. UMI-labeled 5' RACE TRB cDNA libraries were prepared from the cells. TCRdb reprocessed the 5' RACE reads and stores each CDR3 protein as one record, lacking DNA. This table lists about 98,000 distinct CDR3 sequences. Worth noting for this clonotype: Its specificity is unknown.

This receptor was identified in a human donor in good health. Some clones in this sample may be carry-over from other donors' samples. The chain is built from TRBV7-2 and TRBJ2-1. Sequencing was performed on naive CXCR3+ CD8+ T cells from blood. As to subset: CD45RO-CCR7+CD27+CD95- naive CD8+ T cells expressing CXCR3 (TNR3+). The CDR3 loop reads CASSFHSRSSYNEQFF.